In this sample, the clone carrying this T cell receptor beta chain turned up a few times. The CDR3 is 16 amino acids. Germline CDR1 is SGHNT and CDR2 is YENEEA. The V end was cut by 0 bases, the J end by 9 bases, with 18 bases between. One entry per CDR3 protein results from TCRdb running MiXCR on the RT-PCR reads. The data hold hundreds of thousands of distinct CDR3 sequences, with approximately 16% observed a single time. These data come from a study of patients and donors after allogeneic stem cell transplantation. The TCR originated in a human donor who was either an allogeneic HSCT recipient or a stem cell or donor lymphocyte infusion donor (not recorded which). It is not recorded whose cells these are; they may come from a transplant donor. The chain couples TRBV11-3 to TRBJ2-1, with D possibly being TRBD2 (6 bases). The sequencing input was blood, either unsorted or a sorted T cell fraction (not recorded which). Here the CDR3 DNA reads TGTGCCAGCAGCTTAGAAACGGGACGGAGGGAAGGTGAGCAGTTCTTC. This codes for CASSLETGRREGEQFF.